The entry that follows covers one T cell receptor beta chain sequence. Trimming cost V 5 bases and J 0 bases; bases outside gene matches: 9. CDR1 is SGHTA, CDR2 FQGTGA, per germline. The CDR3 consists of 16 residues. This sample is drawn from a study of blood T cell repertoires in COVID-19. On the study more broadly: Researchers got acute and convalescent COVID-19 samples from the United States, Italy and Spain.

Here immunoSEQ multiplex PCR was the method, and the copy in TCRdb shows in-frame clones only, minus some. The sample holds about 330,000 clones, roughly 90% seen once. Source material: PBMCs or T cells enriched from blood (not recorded which). The receptor was derived from a woman aged 25 to 39 who had recovered from COVID-19. This chain links TRBV7-3 with TRBJ1-1; 7 bases line up with TRBD1. CDR3 coding DNA: TGTGCCAGCAGCCAACCGGGACAGCCCATGAACACTGAAGCTTTCTTT. Amino acids: CASSQPGQPMNTEAFF.